This TCR beta chain derives from a study of blood T cells in healthy people across ages (dated by TCRdb to about 2015). With respect to the entire study: In model experiments, template switching captured about one uniquely barcoded TCR beta cDNA molecule for every two T cells. Age-related changes in TCR beta repertoire diversity were measured in the study by deep sequencing normalized with unique cDNA molecular identifiers. Donors of different ages were randomly distributed across sequencing lanes to avoid experimental bias. The donors were split into four age groups: young (average 16 years), middle-aged (about 40), aged (62) and long-lived (more than 80). The study analyzed two additional independent replicas of 1 million unique cDNA reads from the same blood draw for two donors, one aged 18 to 29 and one aged 80 or older. Study-level results and caveats: Compared with the aged group, more naive CD4+ T cells, fewer expanded clones and increased TCR diversity were shown by the long-lived group, suggesting age selection. Donor CMV infection status was unknown, potentially confounding age-related changes in expanded clonotypes. Because profiling used bulk unsorted PBMCs, naive and antigen-experienced compartments could not be compared conclusively. Observed TCR beta diversity correlated strongly with the percentage of naive T cells measured by flow cytometry. As age increased, observed TCR beta diversity per million T cells dropped in a roughly linear way, and a significant reduction was already evident by age 40. Estimates of total diversity based on one million sequenced T cells were considered lower bounds and underestimates.

This clonotype has just a few counts. Its binding antigen is unknown. No quality values exist for individual bases; no much larger clone is one base distant. Library generation was performed with 5' RACE. Sequenced on an Illumina HiSeq 2500. A second about 6 to 11 cycle PCR used a sample-barcoded 5' primer and a J-beta primer mix. A template-switch 5' adaptor carrying 12 random nucleotides introduced a unique molecular identifier onto each TCR beta cDNA molecule. Each sample yielded at least 2.5 million CDR3-containing paired-end reads. First-strand cDNA was synthesized from all RNA with the Mint cDNA synthesis kit, primed by a TRBC-specific oligonucleotide. All cDNA was treated with uracil-DNA glycosylase and then went through a first 18-cycle PCR with the universal primers M1SS and BC2_uni_R. The original methods were these. For normalization, 1 million high-quality reads were randomly selected from each sample, with every read carrying a distinct molecular identifier. Reads with shared molecular identifiers were discarded instead of being binned into consensus sequences. MiTCR, run with a Q25 quality threshold and the strictest error-elimination algorithm, handled CDR3 identification, clonotype clustering and error correction. A nonparametric unseen species model with Euler transformation was used to estimate lower-bound total TCR beta diversity. TCRdb took the public reads, trimmed them with fastp at Q25, ran MiXCR for clone calling and kept in-frame beta chains. For every CDR3 protein sequence, its rows merge into one entry that carries the most common genes and DNA. What appears here as the V and J calls and clone size reflects TCRdb's work, not the paper's. Across this sample there are hundreds of thousands of distinct CDR3 sequences, with 48% seen only once. The ten largest clones represent 13% of the sample.

Via the germline V gene, CDR1 is MGHRA and CDR2 YSYEKL. Between the V and J ends, shortened by 4 bases and 4 bases respectively, the junction contains 16 bases. The CDR3 runs 15 residues from the cysteine to the phenylalanine. Only the CDR3 DNA is retained, 45 bases long and in frame from the first base. The donors were under 40 Caucasian individuals from Russia, aged roughly 6 to 90 years, who were systemically healthy. Approximately 9 milliliters of peripheral blood were collected from each donor into EDTA-treated Vacutainer tubes. Ficoll-Paque density-gradient centrifugation was used to isolate PBMCs, with at least 6 million obtained per sample. Total RNA, at least 6 micrograms per sample, was extracted from PBMCs with Trizol reagent. Naive CD45RAhigh/CD27high T cell percentages were measured by flow cytometry on a PBMC aliquot from every donor.

The TCR was taken from a young man in good health. Source material: blood. The receptor chain draws on TRBV4-1 and TRBJ1-2, with the D gene not clear enough to name. The CDR3 loop reads CASSPQVPYGYGYTF. The bases read TGCGCCAGCAGCCCTCAGGTGCCTTATGGCTATGGCTACACCTTC.